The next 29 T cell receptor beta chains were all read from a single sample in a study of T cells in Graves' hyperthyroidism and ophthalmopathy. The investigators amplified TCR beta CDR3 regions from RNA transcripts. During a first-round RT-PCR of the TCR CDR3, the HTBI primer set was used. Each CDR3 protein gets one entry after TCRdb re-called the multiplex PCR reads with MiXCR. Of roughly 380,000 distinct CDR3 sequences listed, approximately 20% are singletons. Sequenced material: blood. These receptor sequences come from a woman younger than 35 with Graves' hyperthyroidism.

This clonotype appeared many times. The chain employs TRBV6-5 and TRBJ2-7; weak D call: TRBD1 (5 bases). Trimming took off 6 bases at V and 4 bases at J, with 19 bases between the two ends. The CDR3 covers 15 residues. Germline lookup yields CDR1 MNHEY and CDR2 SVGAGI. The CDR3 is CASSTWGGPFYEQYF. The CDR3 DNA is TGTGCCAGCAGCACCTGGGGCGGCCCGTTTTACGAGCAGTACTTC.

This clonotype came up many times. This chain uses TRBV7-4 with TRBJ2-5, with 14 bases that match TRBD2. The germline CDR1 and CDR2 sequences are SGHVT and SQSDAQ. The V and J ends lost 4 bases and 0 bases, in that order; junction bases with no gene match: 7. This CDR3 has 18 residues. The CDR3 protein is CASSWTSGGRGYQETQYF. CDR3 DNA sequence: TGTGCCAGCAGCTGGACTAGCGGGGGGCGGGGGTACCAAGAGACCCAGTACTTC.

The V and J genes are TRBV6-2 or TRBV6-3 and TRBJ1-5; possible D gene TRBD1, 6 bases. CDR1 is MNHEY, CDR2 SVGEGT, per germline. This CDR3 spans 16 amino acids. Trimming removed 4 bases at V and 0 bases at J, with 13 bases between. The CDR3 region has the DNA TGTGCCAGCAGTTCCCTCGACAGGACTAGCAATCAGCCCCAGCATTTT. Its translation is CASSSLDRTSNQPQHF.

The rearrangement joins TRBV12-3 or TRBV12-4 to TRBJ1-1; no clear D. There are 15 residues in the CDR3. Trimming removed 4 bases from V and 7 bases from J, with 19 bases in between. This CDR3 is CASSYARRGLGEAFF. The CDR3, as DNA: TGTGCCAGCAGTTACGCTCGACGAGGGTTAGGTGAAGCTTTCTTT.

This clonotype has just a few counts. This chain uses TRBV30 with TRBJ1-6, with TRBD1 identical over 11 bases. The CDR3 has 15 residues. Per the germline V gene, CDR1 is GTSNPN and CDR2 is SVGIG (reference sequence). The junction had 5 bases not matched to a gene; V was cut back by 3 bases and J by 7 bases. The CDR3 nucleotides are TGTGCCTGGAGGGTGGGACAGGGGGTAAATTCACCCCTCCACTTT. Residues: CAWRVGQGVNSPLHF.

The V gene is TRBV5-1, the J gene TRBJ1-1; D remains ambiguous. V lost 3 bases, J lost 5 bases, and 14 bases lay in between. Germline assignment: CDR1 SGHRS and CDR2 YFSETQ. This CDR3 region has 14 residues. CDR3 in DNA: TGCGCCAGCAGCTCCCGGGCGGGGTTAACTGAAGCTTTCTTT. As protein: CASSSRAGLTEAFF.

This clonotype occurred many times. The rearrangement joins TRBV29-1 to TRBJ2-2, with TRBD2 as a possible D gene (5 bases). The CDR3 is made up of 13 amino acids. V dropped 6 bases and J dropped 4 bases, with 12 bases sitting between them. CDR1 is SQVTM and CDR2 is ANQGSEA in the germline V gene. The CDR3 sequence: CSVFLEVTGELFF. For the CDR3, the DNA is TGCAGCGTCTTTCTGGAGGTCACCGGGGAGCTGTTTTTT.

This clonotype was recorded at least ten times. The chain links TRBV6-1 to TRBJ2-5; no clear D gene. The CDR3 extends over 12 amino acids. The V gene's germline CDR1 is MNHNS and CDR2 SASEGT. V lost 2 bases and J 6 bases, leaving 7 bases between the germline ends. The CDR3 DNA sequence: TGTGCCAGCAGTGAAAGGGCCCAGACCCAGTACTTC. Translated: CASSERAQTQYF.

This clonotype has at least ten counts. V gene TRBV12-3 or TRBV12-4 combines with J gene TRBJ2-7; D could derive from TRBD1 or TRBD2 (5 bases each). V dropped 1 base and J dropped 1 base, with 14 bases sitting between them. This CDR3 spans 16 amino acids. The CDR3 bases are TGTGCCAGCAGTTTAGGGGCTCGGGGCAGATCCTACGAGCAGTACTTC. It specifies CASSLGARGRSYEQYF.

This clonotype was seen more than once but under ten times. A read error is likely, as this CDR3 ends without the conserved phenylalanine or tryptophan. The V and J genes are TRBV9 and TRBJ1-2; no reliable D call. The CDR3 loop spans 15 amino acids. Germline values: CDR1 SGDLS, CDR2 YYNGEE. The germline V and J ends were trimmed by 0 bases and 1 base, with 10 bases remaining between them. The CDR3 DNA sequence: TGTGCCAGCAGCGTAGGATCGCAGAGTAACTATGGCTACACCTCC. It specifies CASSVGSQSNYGYTS.

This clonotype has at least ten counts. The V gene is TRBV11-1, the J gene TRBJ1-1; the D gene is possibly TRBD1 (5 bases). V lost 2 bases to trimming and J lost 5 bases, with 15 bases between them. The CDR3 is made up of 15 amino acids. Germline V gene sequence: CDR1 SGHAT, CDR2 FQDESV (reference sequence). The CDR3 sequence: CASSLWGRGSTEAFF. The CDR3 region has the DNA TGTGCCAGCAGCTTATGGGGGAGAGGGAGTACTGAAGCTTTCTTT.

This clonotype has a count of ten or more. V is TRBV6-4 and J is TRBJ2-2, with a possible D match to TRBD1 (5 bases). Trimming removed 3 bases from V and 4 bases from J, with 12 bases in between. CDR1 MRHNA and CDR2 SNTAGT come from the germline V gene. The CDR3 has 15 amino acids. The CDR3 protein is CASSEENRSTGELFF. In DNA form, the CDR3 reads TGTGCCAGCAGTGAGGAGAACAGGAGCACCGGGGAGCTGTTTTTT.

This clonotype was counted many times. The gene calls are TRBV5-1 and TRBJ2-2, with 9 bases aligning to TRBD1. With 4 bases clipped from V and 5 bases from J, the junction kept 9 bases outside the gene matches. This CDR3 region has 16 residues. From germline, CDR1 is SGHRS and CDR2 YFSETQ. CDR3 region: CASSAQQGAGTGELFF. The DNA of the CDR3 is TGCGCCAGCAGCGCCCAACAGGGGGCGGGGACCGGGGAGCTGTTTTTT.

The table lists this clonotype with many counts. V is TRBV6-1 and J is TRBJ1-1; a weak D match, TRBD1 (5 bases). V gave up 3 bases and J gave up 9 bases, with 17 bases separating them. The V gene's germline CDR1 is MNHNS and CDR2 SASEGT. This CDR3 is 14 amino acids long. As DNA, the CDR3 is TGTGCCAGCAGTGAGGACCCCTGGAAGGGGAAAGCTTTCTTT. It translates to CASSEDPWKGKAFF.

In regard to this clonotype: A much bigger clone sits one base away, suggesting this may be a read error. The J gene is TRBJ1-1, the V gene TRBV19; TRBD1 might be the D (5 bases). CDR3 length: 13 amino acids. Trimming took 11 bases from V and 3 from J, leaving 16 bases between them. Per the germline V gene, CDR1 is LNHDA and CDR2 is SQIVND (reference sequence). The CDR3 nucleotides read TGTGCCTCCGGAGGGGTTTTCGACACTGAAGCTTTCTTT. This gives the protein CASGGVFDTEAFF.

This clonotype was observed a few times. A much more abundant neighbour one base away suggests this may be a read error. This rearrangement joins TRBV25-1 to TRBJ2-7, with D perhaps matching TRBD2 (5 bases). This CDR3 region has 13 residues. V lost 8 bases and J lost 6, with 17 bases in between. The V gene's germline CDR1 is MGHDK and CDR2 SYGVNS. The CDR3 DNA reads TGTGCCAGCTGTGGGTATCTAGCATCCGAGCAGTACTTC. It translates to CASCGYLASEQYF.

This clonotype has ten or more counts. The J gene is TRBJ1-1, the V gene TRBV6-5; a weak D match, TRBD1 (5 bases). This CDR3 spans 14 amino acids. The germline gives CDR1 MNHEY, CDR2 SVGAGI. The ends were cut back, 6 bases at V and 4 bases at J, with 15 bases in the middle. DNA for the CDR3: TGTGCCAGCAGCTACGACAGTGTCGGCACTGAAGCTTTCTTT. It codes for CASSYDSVGTEAFF.

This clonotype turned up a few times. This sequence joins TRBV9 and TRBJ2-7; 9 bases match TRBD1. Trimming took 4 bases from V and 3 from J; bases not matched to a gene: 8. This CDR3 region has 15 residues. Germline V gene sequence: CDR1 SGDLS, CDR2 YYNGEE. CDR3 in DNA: TGTGCCAGCAGCAAAGCATGGGGACAGGGCTACGAGCAGTACTTC. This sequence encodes CASSKAWGQGYEQYF. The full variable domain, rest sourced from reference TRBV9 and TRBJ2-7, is DSGVTQTPKHLITATGQRVTLRCSPRSGDLSVYWYQQSLDQGLQFLIQYYNGEERAKGNILERFSAQQFPDLHSELNLSSLELGDSALYFCASSKAWGQGYEQYFGPGTRLTVT.

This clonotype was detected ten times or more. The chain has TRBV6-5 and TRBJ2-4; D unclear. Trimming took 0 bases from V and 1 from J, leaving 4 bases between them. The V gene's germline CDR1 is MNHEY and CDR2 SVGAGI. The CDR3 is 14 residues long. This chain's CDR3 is CASSYSGAKNIQYF. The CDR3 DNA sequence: TGTGCCAGCAGTTACTCTGGGGCCAAAAACATTCAGTACTTC.

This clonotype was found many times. The CDR3 DNA is TGTGCCAGCAGCTTAGAGTATGGTTGGGGTGGCTACACCTTC. Translating it yields CASSLEYGWGGYTF. The chain has TRBV7-2 and TRBJ1-2; D is undetermined. Trimming removed 1 base at V and 7 bases at J, with 13 bases between. Germline CDR1 is SGHTA and CDR2 is FQGNSA. The CDR3 is 14 amino acids.

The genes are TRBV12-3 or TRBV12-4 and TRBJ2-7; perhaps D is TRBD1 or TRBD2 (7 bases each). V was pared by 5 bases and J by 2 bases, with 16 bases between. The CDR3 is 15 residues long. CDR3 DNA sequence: TGTGCCAGCAGTGACCCGACAGGGACTACCTACGAGCAGTACTTC. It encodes CASSDPTGTTYEQYF.

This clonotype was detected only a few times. CDR3 region: CASSSGQGGYDEAFF. The CDR3 DNA follows: TGCGCCAGCAGCTCCGGGCAGGGGGGATACGATGAAGCTTTCTTT. The rearrangement joins TRBV5-1 to TRBJ1-1; TRBD1 agrees at 7 bases. The V gene's germline CDR1 is SGHRS and CDR2 YFSETQ. Germline trimming cut 3 bases from V and 7 bases from J; bases unmatched to any gene: 12. The CDR3 spans 15 residues.

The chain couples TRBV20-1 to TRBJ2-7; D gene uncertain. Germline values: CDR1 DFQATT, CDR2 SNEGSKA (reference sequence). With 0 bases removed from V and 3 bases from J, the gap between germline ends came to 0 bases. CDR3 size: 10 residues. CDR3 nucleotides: TGCAGTGCTAGAGACTACGAGCAGTACGTC. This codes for CSARDYEQYV.

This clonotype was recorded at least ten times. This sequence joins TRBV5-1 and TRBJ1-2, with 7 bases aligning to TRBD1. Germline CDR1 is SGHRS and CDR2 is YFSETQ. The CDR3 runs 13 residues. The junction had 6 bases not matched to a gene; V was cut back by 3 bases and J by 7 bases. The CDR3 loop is CASSSQGKAGYTF. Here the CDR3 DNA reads TGCGCCAGCAGCTCACAGGGGAAGGCTGGCTACACCTTC.

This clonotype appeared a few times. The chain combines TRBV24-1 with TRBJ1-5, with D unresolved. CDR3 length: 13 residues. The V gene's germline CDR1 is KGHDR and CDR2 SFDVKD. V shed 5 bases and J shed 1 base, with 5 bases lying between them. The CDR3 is CATSAASNQPQHF. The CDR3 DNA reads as TGTGCCACCAGTGCAGCGAGCAATCAGCCCCAGCATTTT.

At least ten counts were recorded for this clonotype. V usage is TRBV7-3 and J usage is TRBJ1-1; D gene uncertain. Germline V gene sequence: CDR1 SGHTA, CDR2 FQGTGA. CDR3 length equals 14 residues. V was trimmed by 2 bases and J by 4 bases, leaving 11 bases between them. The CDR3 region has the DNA TGTGCCAGCAGCTTAGGGGTAGGGAGCACTGAAGCTTTCTTT. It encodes CASSLGVGSTEAFF.

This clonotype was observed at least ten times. The CDR3 nucleotides are TGTGCCTGGAGGAACAGGGGATACACTGAAGCTTTCTTT. Protein sequence: CAWRNRGYTEAFF. The gene calls are TRBV30 and TRBJ1-1, with TRBD1 matching over 7 bases. Germline V CDR1 and CDR2: GTSNPN, SVGIG (reference sequence). This CDR3 is built from 13 residues. J gave up 3 bases and V 3 bases, and 4 bases lay outside the gene matches.

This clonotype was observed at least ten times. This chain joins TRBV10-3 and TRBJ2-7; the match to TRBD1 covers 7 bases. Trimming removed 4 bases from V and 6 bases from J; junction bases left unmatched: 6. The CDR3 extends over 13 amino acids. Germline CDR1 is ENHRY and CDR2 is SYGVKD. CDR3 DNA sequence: TGTGCCATCAGTGCGGAACAGGGGACCGAGCAGTACTTC. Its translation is CAISAEQGTEQYF.

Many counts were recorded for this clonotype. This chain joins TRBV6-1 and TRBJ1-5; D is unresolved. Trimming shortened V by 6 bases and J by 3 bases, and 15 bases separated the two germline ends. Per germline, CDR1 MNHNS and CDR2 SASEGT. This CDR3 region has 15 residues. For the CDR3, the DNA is TGTGCCAGCAGACACCATAAACACCACAATCAGCCCCAGCATTTT. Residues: CASRHHKHHNQPQHF.